This T cell receptor beta chain was sequenced for a study of blood T cell repertoires in COVID-19. Study-wide context: In each case, the material was cDNA or gDNA derived from T cells, B-cell-depleted T cells, or PBMCs.

Original analysis: Cell counts per sample came from amplifying reference gene primers. The assay was immunoSEQ multiplex PCR, and TCRdb's table has in-frame clones only and misses some. V, J and clone size are taken as reported in that table, and D and trimming were inferred from the DNA itself. The profile covers about 100,000 clones, with more than 70% appearing a single time and roughly 13% taken by the ten largest. Sequencing input: peripheral blood. The sequence came from a human donor in a cohort sampled during active COVID-19.

The CDR3 DNA reads as TGCGCCAGCAGCCCTGGGGGTGGGGACAGAAACTACGAGCAGTACTTC. Protein product: CASSPGGGDRNYEQYF. This sequence joins TRBV5-1 and TRBJ2-7; 7 bases align to TRBD1. Germline-derived CDR1 and CDR2 are SGHRS and YFSETQ. The CDR3 is made up of 16 amino acids. V lost 4 bases to trimming and J lost 3 bases; unmatched junction nucleotides: 13.